This T cell receptor beta chain is from a study of blood T cell repertoires in COVID-19. The CDR3 totals 15 residues. The ends lost 6 bases at V and 9 bases at J; junction bases unmatched: 9. Germline-derived CDR1 and CDR2 are MDHEN and SYDVKM. Data came from immunoSEQ multiplex PCR; TCRdb stores just in-frame clones and leaves some out. The repertoire holds about 200,000 clones, with about 90% as singletons. This sequence was found in a man aged 25 to 40 with acute or convalescent COVID-19. V usage is TRBV28 and J usage is TRBJ1-6; 9 bases are a match to TRBD1. The sequencing sample was made of peripheral blood. CDR3 nucleotides: TGTGCCAGCAGACTACCGGGACAGGGAGTTTCACCCCTCCACTTT. Amino acid sequence: CASRLPGQGVSPLHF.